This entry lists 28 T cell receptor beta chains sequenced from one sample in a study of blood T cell repertoires in COVID-19. Using immunoSEQ multiplex PCR, the repertoire was profiled, and TCRdb retains in-frame clones only, with some absent. The sample holds about 170,000 clones, around 80% seen once. Material: PBMCs or T cells enriched from blood (not recorded which). These receptors all stem from a woman between 65 and 79 years old in a cohort exposed to, infected with or recovered from COVID-19 (not recorded which).

The chain joins TRBV7-9 to TRBJ1-1; 10 nucleotides line up with TRBD1. Trimming at V came to 1 base and at J to 4 bases, leaving 3 bases not matched to a gene. This CDR3 is 15 amino acids long. Germline V CDR1 and CDR2: SEHNR, FQNEAQ (reference sequence). The CDR3 is CASSLVGQGSTEAFF. CDR3 coding DNA: TGTGCCAGCAGCTTAGTGGGACAGGGGAGCACTGAAGCTTTCTTT.

The rearrangement joins TRBV7-2 to TRBJ1-1, with D unclear. With 2 bases removed from V and 1 base from J, the gap between germline ends came to 8 bases. CDR3 size: 14 residues. Germline V gives CDR1 SGHTA, CDR2 FQGNSA. CDR3 residues: CASSLIAGNTEAFF. The CDR3 nucleotides read TGTGCCAGCAGCTTAATTGCGGGGAACACTGAAGCTTTCTTT.

This clone was recorded many times. V is TRBV5-1 and J is TRBJ2-1; 9 nucleotides align to TRBD1. With 3 bases clipped from V and 6 bases from J, the junction kept 4 bases outside the gene matches. CDR3 length equals 14 residues. CDR1 is SGHRS and CDR2 is YFSETQ in the germline V gene. CDR3 residues: CASSSGTGFNEQFF. In DNA form, the CDR3 reads TGCGCCAGCAGCTCCGGGACAGGGTTCAATGAGCAGTTCTTC.

The rearrangement links TRBV5-1 to TRBJ2-7; 8 bases map to TRBD1. J was trimmed by 6 bases and V by 0 bases; bases with no gene match: 2. Per germline, CDR1 SGHRS and CDR2 YFSETQ. CDR3 length: 13 amino acids. The CDR3 sequence is CASSLEGQAEQYF. In DNA, the CDR3 is TGCGCCAGCAGCTTGGAGGGACAGGCCGAGCAGTACTTC.

In its sample, this clone was seen once. This may come from a read error, since a much larger clone is one base off. The CDR3, as DNA: TGTGCCAGCAGTTTTCGGGGGGCCGGGGAGCTGTTTTTT. Protein: CASSFRGAGELFF. This sequence joins TRBV28 and TRBJ2-2, with 7 bases identical to TRBD2. The CDR3 covers 13 residues. Germline V CDR1 and CDR2: MDHEN, SYDVKM. The V segment lost 3 bases and the J segment 6 bases; nucleotides outside the gene matches: 1.

The chain employs TRBV7-9 and TRBJ1-4; 9 bases agree with TRBD1. CDR3 size: 14 residues. The V and J ends lost 7 bases and 5 bases, in that order; junction bases with no gene match: 5. Germline-derived CDR1 and CDR2 are SEHNR and FQNEAQ (reference sequence). The CDR3 reads CASNPGTGNEKLFF. CDR3 sequence (DNA): TGTGCCAGCAACCCCGGGACAGGGAATGAAAAACTGTTTTTT.

The V call is TRBV28, the J call TRBJ1-2; D may be TRBD1 (6 bases). In germline, CDR1 is MDHEN, CDR2 SYDVKM. Trimming cost V 3 bases and J 3 bases, with 11 bases left between them. The CDR3 contains 14 residues. The CDR3 sequence: CASSFGRGHYGYTF. CDR3 coding DNA: TGTGCCAGCAGTTTCGGCAGGGGTCACTATGGCTACACCTTC.

This chain joins TRBV19 and TRBJ1-4; 7 bases are shared with TRBD1. After removal of 8 bases from V and 4 bases from J, the junction contained 10 bases not matched to a gene. CDR1 is LNHDA, CDR2 SQIVND, per germline (reference sequence). The length of the CDR3 is 15 residues. For the CDR3, the DNA is TGTGCCAGTGGCCAACGACAGGGCTATAATGAAAAACTGTTTTTT. As protein: CASGQRQGYNEKLFF. Complete variable domain (other parts from reference TRBV19 and TRBJ1-4): DGGITQSPKYLFRKEGQNVTLSCEQNLNHDAMYWYRQDPGQGLRLIYYSQIVNDFQKGDIAEGYSVSREKKESFPLTVTSAQKNPTAFYLCASGQRQGYNEKLFFGSGTQLSVL.

The V gene is TRBV3-1 (or the pseudogene TRBV3-2), the J gene TRBJ2-1; 8 bases are a match to TRBD2. From germline, CDR1 is LGHDT and CDR2 YNNKEL (reference sequence). V trimming: 2 bases; J trimming: 7 bases; junction bases outside the gene matches: 10. The CDR3 has 16 amino acids. The CDR3 DNA reads TGTGCCAGCAGCCAACAAGGAGCGGGAGTTTCTAATGAGCAGTTCTTC. This encodes CASSQQGAGVSNEQFF.

The V gene is TRBV7-2, the J gene TRBJ2-1, with 11 bases fitting TRBD2. Trimming at V came to 2 bases and at J to 8 bases, leaving 5 bases not matched to a gene. Looked up from germline, CDR1 is SGHTA and CDR2 is FQGNSA. The CDR3 extends over 15 amino acids. The CDR3: CASSLQASGRYEQFF. The DNA of the CDR3 is TGTGCCAGCAGCTTACAGGCTAGCGGGAGGTATGAGCAGTTCTTC.

The chain recombines TRBV6-1 with TRBJ1-2; D is possibly TRBD1 (6 bases). The CDR3 consists of 14 residues. The germline CDR1 and CDR2 sequences are MNHNS and SASEGT. V was shortened by 1 base and J by 4 bases, with 10 bases between the two germline ends. The DNA for the CDR3 is TGTGCCAGCAGTGAAGGAAGACAGGTCTATGGCTACACCTTC. Translation: CASSEGRQVYGYTF.

Here the CDR3 DNA reads TGTGCCAGTATGACAGGGGGCTGGGGTGAAGCTTTCTTT. Translation gives CASMTGGWGEAFF. V gene TRBV19 combines with J gene TRBJ1-1, with 10 nucleotides matching TRBD1. Unmatched junction bases numbered 6, after V lost 7 bases and J lost 7 bases. The CDR3 is 13 amino acids. CDR1 LNHDA and CDR2 SQIVND come from the germline V gene (reference sequence).

The V gene is TRBV9, the J gene TRBJ1-1; the D is unclear. CDR3 length: 13 amino acids. Germline V gene data show CDR1 as SGDLS and CDR2 as YYNGEE. The V end lost 4 bases, the J end lost 5 bases, and 12 bases lay between the germline ends. The CDR3 sequence is CASSSLLGTEAFF. CDR3 in DNA: TGTGCCAGCAGCTCTCTACTAGGGACTGAAGCTTTCTTT.

CDR3 residues: CASTPGQGALSSEKLFF. The CDR3 DNA sequence: TGTGCCAGCACCCCGGGACAGGGGGCATTATCTTCTGAAAAACTGTTTTTT. This sequence joins TRBV9 and TRBJ1-4, with 12 bases lining up with TRBD1. CDR3 length: 17 residues. V lost 6 bases to trimming and J lost 7 bases; unmatched junction nucleotides: 13. Germline CDR1 reads SGDLS; CDR2 reads YYNGEE.

As regards this clone: This sample also contains other DNA sequences that code for the same CDR3. J is TRBJ2-1 and V is TRBV10-3; D not certain. Trimming stripped 3 bases from V and 6 bases from J, with 6 bases between. Germline V gene lookup returns CDR1 ENHRY and CDR2 SYGVKD. This CDR3 is built from 12 residues. CDR3 bases: TGTGCCATCAGTGAAACGAGCAATGAGCAGTTCTTC. Its translation: CAISETSNEQFF.

CDR3 nucleotide sequence: TGTGCCAGCAGTCACCCAGGACAGGGGGCAAGCAATCAGCCCCAGCATTTT. This encodes CASSHPGQGASNQPQHF. The rearrangement links TRBV28 to TRBJ1-5, with TRBD1 matching 11 bases. J gave up 1 base and V 5 bases, and 7 bases lay outside the gene matches. The germline gives CDR1 MDHEN, CDR2 SYDVKM. There are 17 residues in the CDR3.

The chain carries TRBV19 and TRBJ2-5; D may be TRBD2 (6 bases). CDR3 length: 14 amino acids. Germline CDR1 is LNHDA and CDR2 is SQIVND (reference sequence). Trimming took off 5 bases at V and 5 bases at J, with 15 bases between the two ends. CDR3 region: CASSPEGSWETQYF. The DNA of the CDR3 is TGTGCCAGTAGTCCGGAGGGGAGCTGGGAGACCCAGTACTTC.

The chain employs TRBV5-1 and TRBJ2-2; D unresolved. Trimming stripped 4 bases from V and 7 bases from J, with 17 bases between. CDR3 length: 15 amino acids. In germline, CDR1 is SGHRS, CDR2 YFSETQ. CDR3 bases: TGCGCCAGCAGCGACGACCCCTCTAGAATCGGGGAGCTGTTTTTT. Its translation: CASSDDPSRIGELFF.

The rearrangement joins TRBV18 to TRBJ1-3, with D perhaps matching TRBD1 (5 bases). Trimming removed 9 bases from V and 4 bases from J, with 13 bases in between. Germline V lookup: CDR1 KGHSH, CDR2 LQKENI. The CDR3 is 13 residues long. CDR3 loop: CASTQGPGNTIYF. Here the CDR3 DNA reads TGTGCCAGTACGCAGGGTCCAGGAAACACCATATATTTT.

V usage is TRBV2 and J usage is TRBJ1-2, with unresolved D. Trimming cost V 4 bases and J 8 bases, with 17 bases left between them. The CDR3 is made up of 14 amino acids. Germline V CDR1 and CDR2: SNHLY, FYNNEI. CDR3 nucleotides: TGTGCCAGCAGTGTATGGAGGAGCGCTGAAGGCTACACCTTC. It codes for CASSVWRSAEGYTF.

The rearrangement joins TRBV19 to TRBJ1-5; D is undetermined. V was trimmed by 3 bases and J by 7 bases, leaving 13 bases between them. Germline lookup yields CDR1 LNHDA and CDR2 SQIVND (reference sequence). The CDR3 contains 14 residues. The CDR3: CASSISGRGQPQHF. The CDR3 bases are TGTGCCAGTAGTATTTCTGGTCGGGGACAGCCCCAGCATTTT.

The rearrangement links TRBV7-9 to TRBJ1-1; weak D call: TRBD1 (5 bases). This CDR3 is built from 12 residues. V gave up 11 bases and J gave up 1 base, with 11 bases separating them. Germline CDR1 and CDR2: SEHNR and FQNEAQ (reference sequence). CDR3 bases: TGTGCCGGAGGGACTCCGAACACTGAAGCTTTCTTT. This gives the protein CAGGTPNTEAFF.

This clone was observed once. The rearrangement uses TRBV5-5 and TRBJ2-7, with a tentative D call TRBD2 (6 bases). Germline V CDR1 and CDR2: SGHKS, YYEKEE (reference sequence). With 3 bases removed from V and 8 bases from J, the gap between germline ends came to 15 bases. CDR3 length: 13 residues. CDR3 residues: CASSSLGGEKQYF. CDR3 coding DNA: TGTGCCAGCAGCTCCCTCGGGGGAGAGAAGCAGTACTTC.

This chain connects TRBV7-9 to TRBJ1-2; D possibly corresponds to TRBD1 (6 bases). The CDR3 length is 13 residues. V lost 5 bases to trimming and J lost 2 bases, with 9 bases between them. CDR1 is SEHNR, CDR2 FQNEAQ, per germline (reference sequence). The CDR3 nucleotides are TGTGCCAGCAGCCGGGACACCAACTATGGCTACACCTTC. Protein sequence: CASSRDTNYGYTF.

This clone was counted a few times. The chain is built from TRBV3-1 (or the pseudogene TRBV3-2) and TRBJ1-4, with a tentative D call TRBD1 (6 bases). Germline V gene lookup returns CDR1 LGHDT and CDR2 YNNKEL (reference sequence). This CDR3 is built from 15 residues. The ends were cut back, 1 base at V and 5 bases at J, with 11 bases in the middle. CDR3 region: CASSQGGRGNEKLFF. DNA for the CDR3: TGTGCCAGCAGCCAAGGGGGCAGGGGAAATGAAAAACTGTTTTTT.

This chain uses TRBV28 with TRBJ2-1; D call uncertain. The CDR3 contains 12 residues. Per germline, CDR1 MDHEN and CDR2 SYDVKM. CDR3 bases: TGTGCATACAGCTCTCTGTACAATGAGCAGTTCTTC. This codes for CAYSSLYNEQFF.

The chain carries TRBV29-1 and TRBJ1-2; possible D gene TRBD1, 6 bases. In germline, CDR1 is SQVTM, CDR2 ANQGSEA. The CDR3 length is 12 residues. Deletions cut 6 bases from V and 4 bases from J, with 12 bases between. The CDR3 reads CSVHRQAYGYTF. DNA for the CDR3: TGCAGCGTCCATCGACAGGCCTATGGCTACACCTTC.

This chain joins TRBV7-9 and TRBJ1-1, with D possibly TRBD1 on 5 matching bases. This CDR3 has 13 amino acids. V was cut by 4 bases and J by 6 bases, with 12 bases left in between. The germline V gene has CDR1 SEHNR and CDR2 FQNEAQ (reference sequence). CDR3 bases: TGTGCCAGCAGCTATGCAGGGATACCTGAAGCTTTCTTT. Amino acids: CASSYAGIPEAFF.